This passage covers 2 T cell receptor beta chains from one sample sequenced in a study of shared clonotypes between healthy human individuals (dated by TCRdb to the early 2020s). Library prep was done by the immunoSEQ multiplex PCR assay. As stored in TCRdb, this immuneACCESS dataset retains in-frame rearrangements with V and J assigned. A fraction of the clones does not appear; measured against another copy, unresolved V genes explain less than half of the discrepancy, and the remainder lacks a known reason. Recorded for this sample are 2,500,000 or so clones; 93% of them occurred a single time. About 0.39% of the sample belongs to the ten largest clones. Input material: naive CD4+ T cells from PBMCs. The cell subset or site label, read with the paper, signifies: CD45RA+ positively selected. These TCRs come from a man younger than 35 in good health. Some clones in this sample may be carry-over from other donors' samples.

The CDR3 DNA is TGCGCCAGCAGCCACGACGGCCTCTATGGCTACACCTTC. This encodes CASSHDGLYGYTF. The chain links TRBV5-1 to TRBJ1-2; D gene ambiguous. CDR3 length equals 13 residues. Trimming pared 4 bases from V and 4 bases from J, leaving 11 bases between. Germline V gene lookup returns CDR1 SGHRS and CDR2 YFSETQ.

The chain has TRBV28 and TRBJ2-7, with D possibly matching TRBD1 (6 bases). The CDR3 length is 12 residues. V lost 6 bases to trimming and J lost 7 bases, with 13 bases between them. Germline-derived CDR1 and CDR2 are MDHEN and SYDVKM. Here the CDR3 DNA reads TGTGCCAGCAGCACACAGGGTGGGGAGCAGTACTTC. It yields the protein CASSTQGGEQYF.